This T cell receptor (beta chain) was obtained from a study of cytomegalovirus exposure and HLA in healthy donors. General study results and limits: A highly shared variant cluster was judged a likely technical artifact.

On this clone: Its antigen is undetermined.

PCR employed 60 Vbeta and 13 Jbeta primers. Clones were sequenced by immunoSEQ multiplex PCR, and TCRdb holds only the in-frame ones, with some missing. Here the sample spans around 280,000 clones, 85% to 90% being singletons. CDR3 size: 15 residues. Germline CDR1 reads SGDLS; CDR2 reads YYNGEE. V shed 0 bases, J shed 6 bases, and the junction held 7 bases outside the gene matches. This chain links TRBV9 with TRBJ2-7, with 9 bases identical to TRBD2. The material sequenced was PBMCs. The sequence was obtained from a woman between 18 and 30 years old in good health and CMV-seronegative. CDR3 DNA sequence: TGTGCCAGCAGCGTAGGGGGGCAGCGGGGGGTCGAGCAGTACTTC. This codes for CASSVGGQRGVEQYF.